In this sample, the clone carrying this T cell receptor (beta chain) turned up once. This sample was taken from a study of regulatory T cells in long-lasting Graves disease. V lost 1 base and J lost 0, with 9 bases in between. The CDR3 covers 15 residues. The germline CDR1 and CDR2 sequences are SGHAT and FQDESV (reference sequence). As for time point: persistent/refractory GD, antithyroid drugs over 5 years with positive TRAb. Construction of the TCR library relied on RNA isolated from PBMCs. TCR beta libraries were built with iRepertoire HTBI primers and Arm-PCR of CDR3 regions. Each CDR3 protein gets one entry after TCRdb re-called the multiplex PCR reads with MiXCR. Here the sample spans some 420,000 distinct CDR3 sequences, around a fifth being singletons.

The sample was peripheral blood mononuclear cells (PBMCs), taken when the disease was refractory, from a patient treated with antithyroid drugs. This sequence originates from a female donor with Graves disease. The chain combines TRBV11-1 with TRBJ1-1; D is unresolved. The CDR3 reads CASSLEAVMNTEAFF. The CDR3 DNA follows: TGTGCCAGCAGCTTAGAGGCAGTTATGAACACTGAAGCTTTCTTT.